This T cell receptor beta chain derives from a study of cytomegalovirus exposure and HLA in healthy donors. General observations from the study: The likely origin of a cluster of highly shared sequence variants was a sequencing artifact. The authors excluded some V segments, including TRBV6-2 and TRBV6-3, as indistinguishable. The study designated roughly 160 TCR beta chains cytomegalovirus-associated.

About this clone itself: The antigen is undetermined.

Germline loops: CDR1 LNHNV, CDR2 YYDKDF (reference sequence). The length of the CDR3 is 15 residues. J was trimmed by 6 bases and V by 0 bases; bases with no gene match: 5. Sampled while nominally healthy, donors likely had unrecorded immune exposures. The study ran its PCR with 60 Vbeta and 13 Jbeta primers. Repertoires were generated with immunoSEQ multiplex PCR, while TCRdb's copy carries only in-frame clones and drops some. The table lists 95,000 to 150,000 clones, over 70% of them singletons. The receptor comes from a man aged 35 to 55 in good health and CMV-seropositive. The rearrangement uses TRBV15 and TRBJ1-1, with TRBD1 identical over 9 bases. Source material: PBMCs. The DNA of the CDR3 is TGTGCCACCAGCAGAGACGGGACAGGGATACCTGAAGCTTTCTTT. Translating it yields CATSRDGTGIPEAFF.